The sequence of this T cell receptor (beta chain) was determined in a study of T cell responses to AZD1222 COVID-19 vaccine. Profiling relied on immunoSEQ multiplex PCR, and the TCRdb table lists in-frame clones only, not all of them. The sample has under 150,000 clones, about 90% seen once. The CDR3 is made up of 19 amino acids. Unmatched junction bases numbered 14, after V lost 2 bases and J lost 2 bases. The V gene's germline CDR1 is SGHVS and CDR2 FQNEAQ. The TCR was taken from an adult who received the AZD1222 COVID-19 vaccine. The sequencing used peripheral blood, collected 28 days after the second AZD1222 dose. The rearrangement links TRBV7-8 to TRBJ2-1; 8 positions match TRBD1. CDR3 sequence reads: CASSLSSQHFRGPYNEQFF. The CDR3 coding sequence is TGTGCCAGCAGCTTATCGTCACAGCATTTCAGGGGGCCCTACAATGAGCAGTTCTTC.